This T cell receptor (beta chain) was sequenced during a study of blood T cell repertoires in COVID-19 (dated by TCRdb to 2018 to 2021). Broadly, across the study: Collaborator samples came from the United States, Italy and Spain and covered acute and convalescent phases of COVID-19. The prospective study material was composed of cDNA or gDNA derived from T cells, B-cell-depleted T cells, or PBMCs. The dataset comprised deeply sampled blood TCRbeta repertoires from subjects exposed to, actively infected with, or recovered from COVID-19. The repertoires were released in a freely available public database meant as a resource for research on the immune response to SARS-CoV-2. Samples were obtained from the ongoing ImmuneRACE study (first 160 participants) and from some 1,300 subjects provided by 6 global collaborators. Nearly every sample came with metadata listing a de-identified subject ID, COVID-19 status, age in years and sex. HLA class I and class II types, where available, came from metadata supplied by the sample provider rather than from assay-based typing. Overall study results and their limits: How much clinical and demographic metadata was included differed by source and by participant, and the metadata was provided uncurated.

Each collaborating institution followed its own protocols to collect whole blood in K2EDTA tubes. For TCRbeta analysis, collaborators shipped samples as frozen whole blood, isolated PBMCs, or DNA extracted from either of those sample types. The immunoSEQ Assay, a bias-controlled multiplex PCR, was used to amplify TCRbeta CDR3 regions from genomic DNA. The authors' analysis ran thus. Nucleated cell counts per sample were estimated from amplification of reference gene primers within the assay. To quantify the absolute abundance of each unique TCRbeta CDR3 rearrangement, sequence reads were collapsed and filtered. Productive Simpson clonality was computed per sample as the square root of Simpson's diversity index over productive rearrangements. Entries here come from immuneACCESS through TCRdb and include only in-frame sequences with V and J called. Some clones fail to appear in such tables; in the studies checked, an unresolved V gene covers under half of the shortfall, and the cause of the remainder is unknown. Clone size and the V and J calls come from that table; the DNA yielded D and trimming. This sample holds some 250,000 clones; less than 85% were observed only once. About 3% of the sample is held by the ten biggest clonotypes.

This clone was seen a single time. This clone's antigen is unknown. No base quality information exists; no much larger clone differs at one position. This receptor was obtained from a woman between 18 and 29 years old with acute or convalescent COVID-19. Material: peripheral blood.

The CDR3 region: CASSQDFQGTFYEQYF. The nucleotide sequence is TGCGCCAGCAGCCAAGATTTTCAGGGGACCTTCTACGAGCAGTACTTC. The sequence links TRBV4-3 to TRBJ2-7; TRBD1 is perhaps the D gene, given 6 matching bases. The CDR3 sequence holds 16 residues, the cysteine and phenylalanine included. The sequence is cut down to CDR3 DNA, 48 bases in frame from base 1. Trimming costs V 0 bases and J 3 bases, and their ends lie 15 bases apart. CDR1 and CDR2 were assigned from the germline V gene as LGHNA and YSLEER.